This is a list of T cell receptor beta chains from one sample in a study of blood T cell repertoires in COVID-19. Only in-frame clones appear in the TCRdb table, and some are missing; sequencing was by immunoSEQ multiplex PCR. Here the sample spans roughly 140,000 clones, 84% being singletons. The sequenced material came from PBMCs or T cells enriched from blood (not recorded which). The source of these receptors is a woman in her fifties or sixties who had been exposed to COVID-19. Each CDR3 is given with its conserved first and last residue. D genes are given only for firm matches.

J gene: TRBJ2-3; V gene: TRBV18; D gene: TRBD2; CDR3 protein: CASSPLGERGGGDTQYF; CDR3 DNA: TGTGCCAGCTCCCCCCTGGGAGAGCGGGGGGGAGGAGATACGCAGTATTTT
J gene: TRBJ1-2; V gene: TRBV6-2/TRBV6-3; D gene: NA; CDR3 protein: CASSYLSRRYYGYTF; CDR3 DNA: TGTGCCAGCAGTTACTTGAGTCGGCGGTACTATGGCTACACCTTC
J gene: TRBJ2-2; V gene: TRBV5-4; D gene: NA; CDR3 protein: CASSPYGLTTGELFF; CDR3 DNA: TGTGCCAGCAGCCCCTACGGACTCACGACCGGGGAGCTGTTTTTT
J gene: TRBJ2-7; V gene: TRBV6-6; D gene: TRBD1; CDR3 protein: CASSRSQGADEQYF; CDR3 DNA: TGTGCCAGCAGTCGCAGCCAGGGGGCGGACGAGCAGTACTTC
J gene: TRBJ2-7; V gene: TRBV27; D gene: NA; CDR3 protein: CASSTRTVISYEQYF; CDR3 DNA: TGTGCCAGCAGTACACGGACAGTTATCTCCTACGAGCAGTACTTC
J gene: TRBJ1-5; V gene: TRBV19; D gene: NA; CDR3 protein: CASSIGQDSNQPQHF; CDR3 DNA: TGTGCCAGTAGTATTGGGCAGGATAGCAATCAGCCCCAGCATTTT
J gene: TRBJ2-1; V gene: TRBV7-9; D gene: TRBD2; CDR3 protein: CASSFRPAGDPSYNEQFF; CDR3 DNA: TGTGCCAGCAGCTTTCGTCCAGCGGGGGACCCATCCTACAATGAGCAGTTCTTC
J gene: TRBJ1-5; V gene: TRBV7-2; D gene: NA; CDR3 protein: CASSLEVRGYQPQHF; CDR3 DNA: TGTGCCAGCAGCTTAGAGGTAAGGGGCTATCAGCCCCAGCATTTT
J gene: TRBJ1-3; V gene: TRBV27; D gene: TRBD1; CDR3 protein: CASSSGQYSGNTIYF; CDR3 DNA: TGTGCCAGCAGTTCGGGACAGTACTCTGGAAACACCATATATTTT
J gene: TRBJ2-7; V gene: TRBV20-1; D gene: TRBD2; CDR3 protein: CSASGPRTSGTYEQYF; CDR3 DNA: TGCAGTGCTAGTGGACCCCGGACTAGCGGAACCTACGAGCAGTACTTC